Each of the 19 T cell receptor beta chains below was sequenced from the same sample in a study of post-analysis software for immune sequencing data. General study findings and limits: Roughly five TRBV segments appeared more often in patients than in controls, and TRBV5-6, TRBV5-1 and TRBV20-1 were among these.

These receptors have no identified antigens. Unique molecular identifiers had been added to the TCR beta cDNA libraries. From the PCR reads, TCRdb called clonotypes with MiXCR, one entry per CDR3 protein. The sample holds around 440,000 distinct CDR3 sequences; around 40% are singletons and the top ten take 9% to 13%. Sequencing was performed on blood. The receptors shown here come from a girl between 5 and 17 years old with multiple sclerosis.

The chain has TRBV7-2 and TRBJ2-1; perhaps TRBD2 as D (6 bases). The CDR3 runs 15 residues. The germline V gene encodes CDR1 SGHTA and CDR2 FQGNSA. Trimming stripped 1 base from V and 4 bases from J, with 11 bases between. CDR3 region: CASSLGPGVYNEQFF. The CDR3 DNA reads as TGTGCCAGCAGCTTAGGTCCGGGAGTTTACAATGAGCAGTTCTTC.

The chain couples TRBV12-3 or TRBV12-4 to TRBJ2-5; tentatively, D is TRBD2 (5 bases). The germline V and J ends were trimmed by 5 bases and 2 bases, with 15 bases remaining between them. The CDR3 runs 15 residues. CDR3 in amino acids: CASSNPTGIQETQYF. DNA of the CDR3: TGTGCCAGCAGTAACCCAACGGGGATTCAAGAGACCCAGTACTTC.

The genes are TRBV6-6 and TRBJ2-5; D may be TRBD2 (6 bases). The V and J ends lost 2 bases and 13 bases respectively, with 26 bases between them. This CDR3 spans 16 amino acids. Germline lookup yields CDR1 MNHNY and CDR2 SVGAGI (reference sequence). The DNA for the CDR3 is TGTGCCAGCAGTTACCCGATTCAGGGAGGTGGCTACGAGCGGTACTTC. It specifies CASSYPIQGGGYERYF.

This clonotype appeared a few times. This sequence joins TRBV10-3 and TRBJ2-3; weak D call: TRBD2 (6 bases). This CDR3 is built from 15 residues. V dropped 3 bases and J dropped 0 bases, with 10 bases sitting between them. CDR1 and CDR2 from the germline V gene are ENHRY and SYGVKD. The CDR3 spells CAISDVGLSTDTQYF. In DNA, the CDR3 is TGTGCCATCAGTGATGTGGGACTTAGCACAGATACGCAGTATTTT.

This clonotype has more than one count but fewer than ten. The rearrangement links TRBV4-1 to TRBJ2-1, with D maybe TRBD1 (6 bases). The CDR3 has 14 amino acids. The V gene's germline CDR1 is MGHRA and CDR2 YSYEKL. The V gene lost 0 bases and the J gene lost 8 bases, with 11 bases spanning the gap. This chain's CDR3 is CASSQDRGLDEQFF. CDR3 nucleotide sequence: TGCGCCAGCAGCCAAGACAGGGGTCTGGATGAGCAGTTCTTC.

This clonotype was seen a few times. V and J are TRBV9 and TRBJ2-3, with D possibly being TRBD2 (5 bases). V lost 2 bases, J lost 0 bases, and 10 bases lay in between. The CDR3 spans 15 residues. Germline assignment: CDR1 SGDLS and CDR2 YYNGEE. The CDR3 DNA follows: TGTGCCAGCAGCGTCGGGATCGCTAGCACAGATACGCAGTATTTT. Its translation: CASSVGIASTDTQYF. Together with reference TRBV9 and TRBJ2-3, the CDR3 gives the full variable domain: DSGVTQTPKHLITATGQRVTLRCSPRSGDLSVYWYQQSLDQGLQFLIQYYNGEERAKGNILERFSAQQFPDLHSELNLSSLELGDSALYFCASSVGIASTDTQYFGPGTRLTVL.

J is TRBJ2-7 and V is TRBV19; 9 bases match TRBD1. The CDR3 loop spans 16 amino acids. Trimming cost V 5 bases and J 1 base; bases outside gene matches: 9. Germline loops: CDR1 LNHDA, CDR2 SQIVND (reference sequence). This CDR3 reads CASSLRTGAESYEQYF. The CDR3 DNA is TGTGCCAGTAGTCTACGGACAGGGGCTGAATCCTACGAGCAGTACTTC.

This clonotype appeared a few times. The V gene is TRBV4-1, the J gene TRBJ2-5, with 7 bases aligning to TRBD2. The CDR3 has 15 residues. Germline loops: CDR1 MGHRA, CDR2 YSYEKL. V lost 3 bases and J lost 1; bases outside the gene matches: 5. The CDR3 coding sequence is TGCGCCAGCAGCCAGGATCCTAGCGGCCAAGAGACCCAGTACTTC. Protein product: CASSQDPSGQETQYF.

The V call is TRBV4-3, the J call TRBJ2-3, with 8 bases lining up with TRBD2. Germline-derived CDR1 and CDR2 are LGHNA and YSLEER. CDR3 size: 18 residues. The ends lost 1 base at V and 0 bases at J; junction bases unmatched: 9. DNA for the CDR3: TGCGCCAGCAGCCAAGTTTTACTAGCGGCACTTAGCACAGATACGCAGTATTTT. It yields the protein CASSQVLLAALSTDTQYF.

CDR3 region: CASRRGLTEAFF. CDR3 sequence (DNA): TGTGCCAGCAGAAGGGGGCTAACTGAAGCTTTCTTT. This chain joins TRBV28 and TRBJ1-1; TRBD1 aligns across 7 bases. The junction had 3 bases not matched to a gene; V was cut back by 6 bases and J by 5 bases. Germline V gene data show CDR1 as MDHEN and CDR2 as SYDVKM. The CDR3 runs to 12 residues.

The chain couples TRBV7-8 to TRBJ1-4, with D perhaps matching TRBD1 (6 bases). The CDR3 length is 16 residues. V was shortened by 5 bases and J by 5 bases, with 18 bases between the two germline ends. Germline CDR1 and CDR2: SGHVS and FQNEAQ. CDR3 nucleotides: TGTGCCAGCAGCCCCGAGGCGAACAGGGAAAATGAAAAACTGTTTTTT. Translation: CASSPEANRENEKLFF.

Details on this clonotype: One end of the junction varies from germline; a read error may be responsible. V usage is TRBV28 and J usage is TRBJ2-3; 11 positions match TRBD1. CDR1 and CDR2 from the germline V gene are MDHEN and SYDVKM. The CDR3 covers 15 residues. The CDR3 bases are TGTGCCAGCAGTTCTGGACAGGGGGCAAGAGATACGCGGTATTTT. This sequence encodes CASSSGQGARDTRYF.

The chain recombines TRBV29-1 with TRBJ2-3; the match to TRBD1 covers 8 bases. Losses at the gene ends were 6 bases for V and 4 bases for J; bases not matched to a gene: 12. CDR3 size: 15 residues. CDR1 and CDR2 from the germline V gene are SQVTM and ANQGSEA. CDR3 nucleotides: TGCAGCGTAGAACCCGGACAGGGTTGGTCAGATACGCAGTATTTT. Amino acid sequence: CSVEPGQGWSDTQYF.

The chain recombines TRBV20-1 with TRBJ2-1; TRBD2 matches at 9 bases. CDR1 DFQATT and CDR2 SNEGSKA come from the germline V gene (reference sequence). V shed 0 bases and J 4 bases; nucleotides not matched to a gene: 4. CDR3 length equals 15 residues. CDR3 sequence (DNA): TGCAGTGCTAGAGATCGAGCGGGAGGTTACAATGAGCAGTTCTTC. It is translated as CSARDRAGGYNEQFF.

This clonotype appeared a few times. This chain uses TRBV4-1 with TRBJ2-2, with D hard to call. Trimming left V 4 bases short and J 0 bases short, with 9 bases between. The CDR3 contains 15 residues. Germline CDR1 reads MGHRA; CDR2 reads YSYEKL. CDR3 bases: TGCGCCAGCAGCCTGGGCGGATCGAACACCGGGGAGCTGTTTTTT. Protein sequence: CASSLGGSNTGELFF.

The chain has TRBV10-1 and TRBJ2-3; D may be TRBD1 (6 bases). CDR1 and CDR2 from the germline V gene are WNHNN and SYGVQD (reference sequence). V was cut by 4 bases and J by 1 base, with 12 bases left in between. The CDR3 covers 15 residues. CDR3 in DNA: TGCGCCAGCAGTGGCCCCGGGACACGCACAGATACGCAGTATTTT. This sequence encodes CASSGPGTRTDTQYF.

The chain recombines TRBV10-3 with TRBJ1-5; D gene ambiguous. V was pared by 4 bases and J by 7 bases, with 11 bases between. The CDR3 extends over 13 amino acids. Per the germline V gene, CDR1 is ENHRY and CDR2 is SYGVKD. The CDR3 protein is CAISGGVGQPQHF. DNA of the CDR3: TGTGCCATCAGTGGGGGAGTTGGACAGCCCCAGCATTTT.

The rearrangement uses TRBV6-1 and TRBJ2-1; 11 bases are shared with TRBD2. The length of the CDR3 is 16 residues. Germline values: CDR1 MNHNS, CDR2 SASEGT. J lost 3 bases, V lost 8 bases, and 9 bases had no gene match. The CDR3 DNA follows: TGTGCCAGCTCCGCCCTGACTAGCGGGGTCTACAATGAGCAGTTCTTC. Its translation is CASSALTSGVYNEQFF.

The CDR3 DNA reads TGTGCCACTGAGACTCGGCGGGTGAGAGGCGATGAGCAGTTCTTC. Its translation is CATETRRVRGDEQFF. This rearrangement joins TRBV10-3 to TRBJ2-1; D is perhaps TRBD2 (5 bases). Germline V gives CDR1 ENHRY, CDR2 SYGVKD. V was pared by 10 bases and J by 8 bases, with 24 bases between. This CDR3 has 15 residues.